These 19 T cell receptor beta chains share one sample of origin, sequenced in a study of T cell repertoires in cytomegalovirus infection. These receptors' targets are unknown. TCRdb reanalysed the reads using MiXCR and keeps one entry per CDR3 protein. This table holds some 120,000 distinct CDR3 sequences, approximately 30% found once. The sequenced sample was CD8+ T cells from cultured PBMCs, obtained from culture after CMV antigen stimulation. Every receptor here comes from a human donor in good health (CMV status not recorded). Some clones in this sample may be carry-over from other donors' samples.

The rearrangement links TRBV27 to TRBJ2-1, with a possible D match to TRBD1 (5 bases). CDR3 size: 14 residues. Germline CDR1 MNHEY, CDR2 SMNVEV (reference sequence). Deletions cut 4 bases from V and 4 bases from J, with 11 bases between. CDR3 loop: CASSSGSLYNEQFF. The CDR3 DNA reads as TGTGCCAGCAGTTCAGGGTCCTTGTACAATGAGCAGTTCTTC.

Only a few counts were recorded for this clonotype. The chain links TRBV6-1 to TRBJ1-1; D may be TRBD1 (5 bases). V shed 3 bases and J shed 4 bases, with 12 bases lying between them. Germline V CDR1 and CDR2: MNHNS, SASEGT. The length of the CDR3 is 14 residues. The CDR3, as DNA: TGTGCCAGCAGTGACGGGACCCCGGTCACTGAAGCTTTCTTT. It encodes CASSDGTPVTEAFF.

The gene calls are TRBV7-9 and TRBJ1-1, with TRBD1 matching over 7 bases. Germline values: CDR1 SEHNR, CDR2 FQNEAQ (reference sequence). CDR3 length: 15 residues. V trimming: 4 bases; J trimming: 1 base; junction bases outside the gene matches: 6. As DNA, the CDR3 is TGTGCCAGCAGCTCTCGACAGGGCCGGAACACTGAAGCTTTCTTT. Translating gives CASSSRQGRNTEAFF.

The J gene is TRBJ2-3, the V gene TRBV28; TRBD1 agrees at 7 bases. The CDR3 has 18 amino acids. The germline CDR1 and CDR2 sequences are MDHEN and SYDVKM. Germline trimming cut 3 bases from V and 5 bases from J; bases unmatched to any gene: 17. The CDR3 here is CASSFDRDSQFPQDTQYF. For the CDR3, the DNA is TGTGCCAGCAGTTTTGACCGGGACAGCCAATTTCCTCAAGATACGCAGTATTTT.

A remark on this clonotype: The CDR3 does not close with the conserved phenylalanine or tryptophan, likely indicating a read error. The gene calls are TRBV10-2 and TRBJ2-1, with D possibly being TRBD2 (6 bases). The CDR3 covers 18 residues. Germline V CDR1 and CDR2: WSHSY, SAAADI. Trimming took 2 bases from V and 4 from J, leaving 21 bases between them. This CDR3 is CASSEMFFRRETYNEQFL. The CDR3 DNA is TGCGCCAGCAGTGAGATGTTTTTTCGGCGGGAAACTTACAATGAGCAGTTCTTG.

The rearrangement uses TRBV10-2 and TRBJ2-1; 8 bases line up with TRBD2. With V trimmed by 6 bases and J by 2 bases, 6 bases remained unmatched. The CDR3 sequence is 15 residues long. CDR1 WSHSY and CDR2 SAAADI come from the germline V gene. Here the CDR3 reads CASRVSGVPYNEQFF. For the CDR3, the DNA is TGCGCCAGCAGGGTTAGCGGGGTCCCCTACAATGAGCAGTTCTTC.

V gene TRBV4-1 combines with J gene TRBJ2-7; possible D gene TRBD1, 5 bases. The CDR3 has 16 residues. CDR1 and CDR2 from the germline V gene are MGHRA and YSYEKL. Trimming left V 1 base short and J 1 base short, with 14 bases between. CDR3 DNA: TGCGCCAGCAGCCAAGGGTGGGGCAGGGCGTCCTACGAGCAGTACTTC. The encoded protein is CASSQGWGRASYEQYF.

This clonotype has a count of ten or more. The genes are TRBV6-1 and TRBJ1-2, with D maybe TRBD1 (5 bases). Germline loops: CDR1 MNHNS, CDR2 SASEGT. V was clipped by 6 bases and J by 6 bases, with 14 bases between them. The CDR3 contains 13 residues. The CDR3, as DNA: TGTGCCAGCAGGGGTCCAGGGCTGGATGGCTACACCTTC. Residues: CASRGPGLDGYTF.

The chain recombines TRBV5-6 with TRBJ2-1, with D unclear. This CDR3 has 15 residues. Germline values: CDR1 SGHDT, CDR2 YYEEEE. The V gene lost 0 bases and the J gene lost 0 bases, with 7 bases spanning the gap. The CDR3 DNA sequence: TGTGCCAGCAGCTTGGCGGCCTCCTCCTACAATGAGCAGTTCTTC. Encoded protein: CASSLAASSYNEQFF.

The gene calls are TRBV9 and TRBJ2-7; TRBD1 or TRBD2 may be the D gene (7 bases each). CDR1 is SGDLS, CDR2 YYNGEE, per germline. The CDR3 is 15 amino acids. V lost 0 bases and J 2 bases, leaving 12 bases between the germline ends. The CDR3 DNA follows: TGTGCCAGCAGCGTAGGGGGAGGGACAGCCTACGAGCAGTACTTC. Amino acid sequence: CASSVGGGTAYEQYF.

The chain combines TRBV4-1 with TRBJ2-1; no clear D. The germline CDR1 and CDR2 sequences are MGHRA and YSYEKL. Trimming removed 0 bases from V and 5 bases from J, with 8 bases in between. The CDR3 has 14 residues. The CDR3 coding sequence is TGCGCCAGCAGCCAAGAAGGCACCCACAATGAGCAGTTCTTC. It specifies CASSQEGTHNEQFF.

This clonotype was recorded a few times. V gene TRBV12-3 or TRBV12-4 combines with J gene TRBJ2-3; 13 bases are shared with TRBD2. The CDR3 covers 16 residues. Trimming cost V 4 bases and J 1 base; bases outside gene matches: 2. CDR3 nucleotides: TGTGCCAGCAGTTATACTAGCGGGGGGGGCACAGATACGCAGTATTTT. Amino acids: CASSYTSGGGTDTQYF.

This clonotype appeared many times. The chain uses TRBV7-2 and TRBJ1-5; TRBD1 might be the D (5 bases). From germline, CDR1 is SGHTA and CDR2 FQGNSA. This CDR3 is built from 15 residues. The V and J ends lost 3 bases and 0 bases respectively, with 9 bases between them. CDR3 in amino acids: CASSLGGYSNQPQHF. The CDR3 DNA reads TGTGCCAGCAGCTTGGGGGGGTATAGCAATCAGCCCCAGCATTTT.

The J gene is TRBJ1-5, the V gene TRBV7-8, with 7 bases fitting TRBD1. Germline trimming cut 5 bases from V and 2 bases from J; bases unmatched to any gene: 9. Germline CDR1 and CDR2: SGHVS and FQNEAQ. The CDR3 is 16 amino acids. For the CDR3, the DNA is TGTGCCAGCAGCCCCCTAGGGGGCTGGGGCAATCAGCCCCAGCATTTT. Amino acids: CASSPLGGWGNQPQHF. Looking up the rest from reference TRBV7-8 and TRBJ1-5 gives the full variable domain: GAGVSQSPRYKVAKRGQDVALRCDPISGHVSLFWYQQALGQGPEFLTYFQNEAQLDKSGLPSDRFFAERPEGSVSTLKIQRTQQEDSAVYLCASSPLGGWGNQPQHFGDGTRLSIL.

This clonotype was seen more than once but under ten times. V and J are TRBV6-2 or TRBV6-3 and TRBJ2-1; weak D call: TRBD2 (5 bases). Germline V gene lookup returns CDR1 MNHEY and CDR2 SVGEGT. Trimming removed 2 bases from V and 7 bases from J, with 12 bases in between. The CDR3 covers 14 residues. CDR3 protein: CASSYEPSFNEQFF. Written as DNA, the CDR3 is TGTGCCAGCAGTTACGAGCCTAGCTTTAATGAGCAGTTCTTC.

This clonotype was counted between two and nine times. The gene calls are TRBV6-5 and TRBJ1-5; D remains unclear. CDR1 is MNHEY and CDR2 is SVGAGI in the germline V gene. V lost 1 base to trimming and J lost 3 bases, with 4 bases between them. CDR3 length: 13 residues. The CDR3 sequence: CASSYLINQPQHF. The CDR3 bases are TGTGCCAGCAGTTACTTGATCAATCAGCCCCAGCATTTT.

This clonotype was observed at least ten times. The chain employs TRBV12-3 or TRBV12-4 and TRBJ2-7, with D unclear. CDR3 size: 13 residues. V shed 6 bases and J shed 6 bases, with 15 bases lying between them. The CDR3 bases are TGTGCCAGCAGCCCCAGTCCGGCTGGCGAGCAGTACTTC. Amino acid sequence: CASSPSPAGEQYF.

This clonotype was detected many times. The V and J genes are TRBV7-6 and TRBJ2-7; TRBD1 matches at 7 bases. Germline-derived CDR1 and CDR2 are SGHVS and FNYEAQ. The CDR3 extends over 16 amino acids. The V segment lost 5 bases and the J segment 4 bases; nucleotides outside the gene matches: 14. The CDR3 is CASSLTDRVGDYEQYF. CDR3 DNA: TGTGCCAGCAGCCTGACAGACAGGGTGGGGGATTACGAGCAGTACTTC.

This clonotype has a count of ten or more. The chain couples TRBV7-6 to TRBJ1-5; TRBD1 is a possible D gene (6 bases). With 2 bases removed from V and 3 bases from J, the gap between germline ends came to 8 bases. The germline V gene encodes CDR1 SGHVS and CDR2 FNYEAQ. The CDR3 extends over 14 amino acids. CDR3 coding DNA: TGTGCCAGCAGCTTAAACAGGGCCAATCAGCCCCAGCATTTT. It encodes CASSLNRANQPQHF.